A single T cell receptor (beta chain) is shown here with its context. This clone was seen just once. The specificity of this receptor is unknown. Per-base quality was not reported, and no clone a single base away is much larger than it. This sample was included in a study of cytomegalovirus exposure and HLA in healthy donors (dated by TCRdb to 2015 to 2018). Broadly, across the study: According to an earlier analysis of around 600 of the donors, roughly 180 million T cells yielded roughly 110 million unique TCR beta sequences and approximately 300 Gb of sequence data. A later analysis re-analyzed previously published TCR beta repertoires from 666 donors and added high-resolution HLA genotyping to study TCR occurrence patterns. Four or five DR-DQ haplotypes were handled as single units for association and clustering because linkage in the cohort was strong. Donor age, sex, ethnicity and CMV serostatus were compiled alongside the repertoire data. Among 398 genotyped donors of the cohort, an average of about 220,000 unique TCR beta nucleotide sequences was sequenced per donor, of which about 18% were non-productive. The study used immunosequencing to profile the T cell repertoires of 670 or so subjects and linked those repertoires to cytomegalovirus serostatus. Roughly 300 gigabases of sequencing data and tens of millions of unique TCR sequences were included in an early release covering about 600 HLA-typed donors. Typing coverage varied by locus: about 629-640 donors for A, B, C, DRB1 and DQB1; more than 500 for DQA1; approximately 610 for DPA1; more than 450 for DPB1. Along with the roughly 700-subject first cohort, a separate validation cohort of 120 different subjects was used. In a later genetic analysis, genome-wide SNP genotypes for about three fifths of the 666 donors were used, and that subset was treated as a discovery cohort. HLA typing included class I and class II loci at four-digit resolution. An earlier analysis of 500 to 750 of the donors applied high-throughput TCR beta sequencing to assess whether each TCR beta V gene segment acted as functional or pseudogenic. The study aimed to test whether cataloging public T cell receptors could reveal signatures of past pathogen exposure. The study combined high-throughput TCR immunosequencing, statistical association of individual TCRs with disease status, and machine learning to predict cytomegalovirus infection status. Rather than drawing on any new phenotypic data, the later analysis identified candidate immune exposures from TCR beta sequences and the way those sequences occurred across donors. The genetic ancestry cluster associated with self-reported Caucasian donors included over 80% of the approximately 400 genotyped donors. Every discovery cohort repertoire had been produced on one sequencing platform. Overall study outcomes, separate from this receptor: For the cohort, immune exposure information was limited to CMV serostatus. According to a later analysis, TCR association rates differed among HLA loci, with DRB1 alleles showing the most associated TCRs and HLA-C alleles showing the fewest. Because HLA typing was unavailable for some donors at each locus, only the typed subset was used in association tests. Strong co-occurrence of HLA alleles, especially DR and DQ, made assigning TCR associations to individual alleles difficult. According to a later analysis, most CMV-associated TCR beta chains appeared to be HLA-restricted, and the HLA associations seemed to be driven largely by CMV exposure. Most TCR sequences were seen in very few donors, while some public TCRs were found in many individuals. Compared with equally common non-associated chains, HLA-associated TCR beta chains in a later analysis were more clonally expanded and had lower generation probabilities. According to a later analysis, parvovirus B19, influenza, CMV and Epstein-Barr virus appeared linked to several top co-occurrence clusters. In an earlier analysis of about 550 of the donors, most TCR beta V segments were observed in productive rearrangements about 87% or about 30% of the time, broadly matching IMGT annotations. A later genetic analysis associated a missense DCLRE1C variant with V-gene and J-gene trimming of TCR beta chains, and an independent cohort replicated the association. In a later analysis, around 15,000 TCR beta sequences were associated with specific HLA alleles at a false discovery rate of 0.05. In both the original and validation cohorts, the classifier was reported to diagnose cytomegalovirus status with high specificity and sensitivity. Some IMGT-functional V segments, including TRBV6-2 and TRBV6-3, could not be told apart with the 87-base-pair reads, so those segments were excluded. A further reported finding was that TCR beta sequences accurately predicted the HLA-A and HLA-B alleles for most subjects in the first cohort. Seventeen rarely observed V segments, including chromosome 9 orphons, were excluded from the earlier analysis of approximately 500 of the donors because counts were too low. In vitro tests confirmed that three of the cytomegalovirus-associated TCR beta chains recognize cytomegalovirus antigens. In the study, approximately 160 TCR beta chains were listed as associated with cytomegalovirus. This cohort had only TCR beta chains sequenced, and the lack of alpha or paired-chain data limited which features could be detected. It was suggested by the authors that the approach could potentially be generalized to other disease states and immunological phenotypes. According to a later genetic analysis, donors in an Asian-associated ancestry cluster had fewer N-insertions in productive TCRs than the roughly 700-donor mean. A group of highly shared sequence variants was considered likely to be a technical artifact of the sequencing pipeline. Presence/absence analyses assumed roughly uniform sequencing depth across donors, an assumption that may not hold. Correlated functional status among segregating V segments might be attributable to linkage disequilibrium, but an unknown experimental factor could not be ruled out.

The cohort consisted of 670 or so healthy bone marrow donors. All cohort members were sampled while nominally healthy, although unrecorded immune exposures were likely present. The donor was CMV seropositive and was included in the group of 300 or so seropositive cohort members. Each donor provided a peripheral blood sample, and peripheral blood mononuclear cells were used for TCR beta sequencing. Genomic DNA extraction from the blood cell samples was performed with the Qiagen DNeasy Blood Extraction Kit. The library was obtained by the immunoSEQ multiplex PCR assay. For the multiplex PCR, a mixture combining 60 forward primers for TCR Vbeta segments and 13 reverse primers for TCR Jbeta segments was used. Amplification of the CDR3 region of rearranged TCR beta genes was performed with a multiplex PCR assay on genomic DNA. The amplified TCR beta libraries were sequenced on the Illumina HiSeq System as 87-base-pair reads. The paper's data handling went like this. Across the 500 to 750 repertoires, a later analysis counted tens of millions of unique TCR beta chains, approximately 12 million of which were shared by at least two donors. Raw reads were error-corrected and collapsed into unique sequences by a nearest-neighbor algorithm in which closely related sequences were merged to remove PCR and sequencing errors. V, D and J gene segments were assigned by aligning CDR3 sequences to IMGT reference sequences. For a sequence to be retained, at least a six-nucleotide match to both a V gene segment and a J gene segment was required. A rearrangement was called productive if the CDR3 had no stop codons and remained in frame with V and J, and every other rearrangement was called non-productive. CDR3 was defined by IMGT convention, running from the second conserved V-encoded cysteine to the conserved J-encoded phenylalanine. The earlier analysis of 450 to 750 of the donors excluded any sequence lacking an unambiguous match to a single V gene segment. In an earlier analysis of several hundred of the donors, a V segment was called functional when productive rearrangements were above 56.7%, and segregating when the standard deviation between donors exceeded 5%. A statistical classification framework was built for diagnosing cytomegalovirus status from the catalog of TCR beta chain sequences. V and J gene assignment, in a later analysis, came from comparing TCR nucleotide sequences with IMGT/GENE-DB human TR gene sequences. A later analysis assigned CDR3 sequences and most-parsimonious VDJ recombination scenarios with the TCRdist pipeline. In a later analysis, each TCR beta chain was defined by its CDR3 amino acid sequence together with its V-gene family, and reads lacking a unique V-gene family were excluded. In a later analysis, approximately 640 highly shared, low-generation-probability nucleotide sequences were removed to address suspected cross-contamination and a sequencing artifact. In a later analysis, a clonal expansion index for each public chain was calculated from normalized within-repertoire ranks of inferred template counts. In a later analysis, generation probabilities were computed with a VDJ recombination model fitted to out-of-frame rearrangements, and the resulting probabilities were checked against IGoR. A later analysis scored TCR-TCR, TCR-HLA and TCR-CMV co-occurrence with hypergeometric tests, applying a repertoire-size bias correction to TCR pairs. False discovery rates were estimated in a later analysis by permuting HLA or CMV assignments 20 times. A later analysis grouped co-occurring TCRs with DBSCAN, adding TCRdist sequence similarity when clustering within HLA-allele-positive subsets. Co-occurrence clustering excluded repertoires with fewer than 30,000 or more than 120,000 public chains, plus five with anomalous nucleotide sharing. TCRdb retrieved this table from immuneACCESS and kept in-frame rearrangements only. Not all clones are present; in checked studies, unresolved V genes account for under half, and no reason is known for the remainder. V, J and clone size reflect that table, while D and trimming were determined from the DNA. Within this sample are 150,000 or so clones, with approximately 85% of them counted one time only. The ten largest clones capture approximately 9.4% of the sample.

V lost 0 bases and J lost 5 bases; the stretch between them is 13 bases long. Based on the germline V gene, the CDR1 and CDR2 sequences are SGHVS and FQNEAQ. Counted from cysteine to phenylalanine, this CDR3 has 15 amino acids. Of all the DNA, just the CDR3 is kept, 45 bases in frame from base 1. The sample comprised PBMCs. The V and J segments used are TRBV7-8 and TRBJ2-5; the D gene is perhaps TRBD1, from 7 matching bases. This receptor was identified in a man aged 18 to 30 in good health and CMV-seropositive. The CDR3 is CASSLAEGAGETQYF. The nucleotide sequence reads TGTGCCAGCAGCTTAGCGGAGGGGGCGGGCGAGACCCAGTACTTC.